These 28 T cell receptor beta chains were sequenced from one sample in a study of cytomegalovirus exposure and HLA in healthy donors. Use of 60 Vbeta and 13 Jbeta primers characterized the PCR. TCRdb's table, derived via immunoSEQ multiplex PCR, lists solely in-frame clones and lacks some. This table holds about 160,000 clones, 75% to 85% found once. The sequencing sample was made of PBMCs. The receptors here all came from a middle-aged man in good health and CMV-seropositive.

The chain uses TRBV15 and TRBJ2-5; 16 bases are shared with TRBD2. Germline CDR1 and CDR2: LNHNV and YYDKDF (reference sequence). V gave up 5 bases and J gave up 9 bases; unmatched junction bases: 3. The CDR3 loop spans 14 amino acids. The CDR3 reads CATSPGTSGGAQYF. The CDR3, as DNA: TGTGCCACCAGCCCCGGGACTAGCGGGGGGGCCCAGTACTTC.

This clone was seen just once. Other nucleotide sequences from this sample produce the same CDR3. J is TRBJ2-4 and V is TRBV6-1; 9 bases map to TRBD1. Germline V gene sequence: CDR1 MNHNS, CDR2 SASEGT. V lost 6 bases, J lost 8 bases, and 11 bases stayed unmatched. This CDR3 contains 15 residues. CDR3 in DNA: TGTGCCAGCAGGGACAGGGGCGGAGGGATACACATTCAGTACTTC. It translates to CASRDRGGGIHIQYF.

CDR3 protein: CASSQGWTSGSYEQYF. The CDR3 coding sequence is TGCGCCAGCAGCCAGGGATGGACTAGCGGCTCCTACGAGCAGTACTTC. The V gene is TRBV4-3, the J gene TRBJ2-7, with TRBD2 identical over 10 bases. This CDR3 has 16 amino acids. V dropped 3 bases and J dropped 0; count of bases not matched to a gene: 5. Germline loops: CDR1 LGHNA, CDR2 YSLEER.

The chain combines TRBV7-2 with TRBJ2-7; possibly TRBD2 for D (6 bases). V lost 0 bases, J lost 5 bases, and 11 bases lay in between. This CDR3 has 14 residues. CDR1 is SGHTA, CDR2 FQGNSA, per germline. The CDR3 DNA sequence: TGTGCCAGCAGCTTAGCTGGGGGGATCAACGAGCAGTACTTC. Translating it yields CASSLAGGINEQYF.

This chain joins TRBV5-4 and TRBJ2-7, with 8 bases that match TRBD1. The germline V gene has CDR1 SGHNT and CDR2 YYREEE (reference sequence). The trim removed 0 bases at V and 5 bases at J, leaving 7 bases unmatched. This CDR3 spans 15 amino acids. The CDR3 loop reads CASSLVGQQGDEQYF. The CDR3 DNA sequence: TGTGCCAGCAGCTTGGTTGGTCAACAGGGGGACGAGCAGTACTTC. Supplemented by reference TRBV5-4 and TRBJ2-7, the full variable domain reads ETGVTQSPTHLIKTRGQQVTLRCSSQSGHNTVSWYQQALGQGPQFIFQYYREEENGRGNFPPRFSGLQFPNYSSELNVNALELDDSALYLCASSLVGQQGDEQYFGPGTRLTVT.

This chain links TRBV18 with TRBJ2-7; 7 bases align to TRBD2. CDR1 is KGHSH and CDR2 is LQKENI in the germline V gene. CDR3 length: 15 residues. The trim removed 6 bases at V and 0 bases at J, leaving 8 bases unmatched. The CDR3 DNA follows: TGTGCCAGCTCTTCCTTCGGGGGGAGCTCCTACGAGCAGTACTTC. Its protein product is CASSSFGGSSYEQYF.

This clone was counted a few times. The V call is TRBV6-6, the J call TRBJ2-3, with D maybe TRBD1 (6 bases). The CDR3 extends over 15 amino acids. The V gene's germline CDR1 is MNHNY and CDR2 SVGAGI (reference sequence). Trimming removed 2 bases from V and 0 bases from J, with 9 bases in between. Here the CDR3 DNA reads TGTGCCAGCAGTTACGGACAGCTTAGCACAGATACGCAGTATTTT. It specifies CASSYGQLSTDTQYF.

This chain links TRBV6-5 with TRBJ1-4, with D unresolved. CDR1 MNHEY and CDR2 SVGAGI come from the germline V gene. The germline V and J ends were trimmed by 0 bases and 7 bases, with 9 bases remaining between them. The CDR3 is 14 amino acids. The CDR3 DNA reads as TGTGCCAGCAGTTACTCAGGGAGTCGTGAAAAACTGTTTTTT. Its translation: CASSYSGSREKLFF.

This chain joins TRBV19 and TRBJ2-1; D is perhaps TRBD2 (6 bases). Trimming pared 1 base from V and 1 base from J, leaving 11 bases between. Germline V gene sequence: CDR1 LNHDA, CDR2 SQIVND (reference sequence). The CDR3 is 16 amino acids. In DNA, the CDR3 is TGTGCCAGTAGTATAGGTGGCGGGACGTCCTACAATGAGCAGTTCTTC. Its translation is CASSIGGGTSYNEQFF. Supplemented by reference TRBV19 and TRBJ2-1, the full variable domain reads DGGITQSPKYLFRKEGQNVTLSCEQNLNHDAMYWYRQDPGQGLRLIYYSQIVNDFQKGDIAEGYSVSREKKESFPLTVTSAQKNPTAFYLCASSIGGGTSYNEQFFGPGTRLTVL.

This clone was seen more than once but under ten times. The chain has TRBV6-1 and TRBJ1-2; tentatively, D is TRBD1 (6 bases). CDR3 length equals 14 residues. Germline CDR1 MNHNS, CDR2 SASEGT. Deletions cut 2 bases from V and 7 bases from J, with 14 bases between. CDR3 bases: TGTGCCAGCAGTGAAACAGGGATGGGTACTGGCTACACCTTC. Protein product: CASSETGMGTGYTF.

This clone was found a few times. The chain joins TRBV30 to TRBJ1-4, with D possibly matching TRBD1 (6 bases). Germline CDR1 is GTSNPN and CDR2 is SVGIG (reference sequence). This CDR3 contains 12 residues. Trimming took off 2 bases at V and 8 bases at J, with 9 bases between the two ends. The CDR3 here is CAWSLTGEKLFF. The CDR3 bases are TGTGCCTGGAGTCTTACAGGGGAAAAACTGTTTTTT.

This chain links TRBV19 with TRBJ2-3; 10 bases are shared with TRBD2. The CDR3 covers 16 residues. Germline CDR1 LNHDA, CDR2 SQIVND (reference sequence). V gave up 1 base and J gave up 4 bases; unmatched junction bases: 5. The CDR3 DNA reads TGTGCCAGTAGTATAGGATCGACTAGCGGGTCAGATACGCAGTATTTT. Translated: CASSIGSTSGSDTQYF. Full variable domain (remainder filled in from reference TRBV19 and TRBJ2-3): DGGITQSPKYLFRKEGQNVTLSCEQNLNHDAMYWYRQDPGQGLRLIYYSQIVNDFQKGDIAEGYSVSREKKESFPLTVTSAQKNPTAFYLCASSIGSTSGSDTQYFGPGTRLTVL.

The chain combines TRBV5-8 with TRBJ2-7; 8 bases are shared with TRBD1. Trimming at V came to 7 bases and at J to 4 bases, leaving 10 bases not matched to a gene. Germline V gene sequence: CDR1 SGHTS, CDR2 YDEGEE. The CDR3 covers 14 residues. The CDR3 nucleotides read TGTGCCAGCCGATTGACAGGGGATACGTACGAGCAGTACTTC. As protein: CASRLTGDTYEQYF.

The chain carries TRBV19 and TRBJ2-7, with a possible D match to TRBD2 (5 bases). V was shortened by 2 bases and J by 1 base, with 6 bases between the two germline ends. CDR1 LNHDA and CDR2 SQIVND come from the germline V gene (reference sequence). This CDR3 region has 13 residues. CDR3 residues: CASSIPGSYEQYF. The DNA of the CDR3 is TGTGCCAGTAGTATACCGGGGTCCTACGAGCAGTACTTC.

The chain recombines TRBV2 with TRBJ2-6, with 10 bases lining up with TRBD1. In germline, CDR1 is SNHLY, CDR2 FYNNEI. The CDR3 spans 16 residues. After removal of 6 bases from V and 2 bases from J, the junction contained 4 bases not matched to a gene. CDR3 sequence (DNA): TGTGCCAGCAGGGGGGGACAGGGGACTGGGGCCAACGTCCTGACTTTC. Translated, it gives CASRGGQGTGANVLTF.

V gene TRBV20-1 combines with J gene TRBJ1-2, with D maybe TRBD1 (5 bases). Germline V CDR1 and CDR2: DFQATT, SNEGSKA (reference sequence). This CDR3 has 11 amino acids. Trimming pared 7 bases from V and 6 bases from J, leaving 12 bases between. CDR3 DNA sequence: TGCAGTGGATGGACATCACATGGCTACACCTTC. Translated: CSGWTSHGYTF.

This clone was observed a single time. CDR3 bases: TGTGCCAGCAGTGAATCGCGGGGTGGCGGGGAGCTGTTTTTT. Translating gives CASSESRGGGELFF. The V call is TRBV6-4, the J call TRBJ2-2; perhaps TRBD2 as D (6 bases). CDR3 length equals 14 residues. CDR1 MRHNA and CDR2 SNTAGT come from the germline V gene. V was shortened by 3 bases and J by 7 bases, with 12 bases between the two germline ends.

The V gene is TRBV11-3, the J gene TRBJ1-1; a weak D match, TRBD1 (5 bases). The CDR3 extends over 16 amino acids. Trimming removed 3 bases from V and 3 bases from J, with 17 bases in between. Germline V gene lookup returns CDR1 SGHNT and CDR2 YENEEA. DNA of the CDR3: TGTGCCAGCAGCTTGGGGGGAGGTAAAAGGGACACTGAAGCTTTCTTT. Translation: CASSLGGGKRDTEAFF.

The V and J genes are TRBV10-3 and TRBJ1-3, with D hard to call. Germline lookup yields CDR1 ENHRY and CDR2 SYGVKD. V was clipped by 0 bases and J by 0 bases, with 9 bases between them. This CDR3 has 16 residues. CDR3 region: CAISESPPSSGNTIYF. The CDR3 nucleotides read TGTGCCATCAGTGAGTCGCCCCCGAGCTCTGGAAACACCATATATTTT.

DNA for the CDR3: TGTGCCAGCAGCGGACCGGACAGGGCGGTCCAAGAGACCCAGTACTTC. Amino acids: CASSGPDRAVQETQYF. The V call is TRBV9, the J call TRBJ2-5; TRBD1 agrees at 8 bases. The CDR3 loop spans 16 amino acids. Germline V gene data show CDR1 as SGDLS and CDR2 as YYNGEE. V dropped 3 bases and J dropped 1; count of bases not matched to a gene: 8. The full variable domain, its missing parts supplied by reference TRBV9 and TRBJ2-5, is DSGVTQTPKHLITATGQRVTLRCSPRSGDLSVYWYQQSLDQGLQFLIQYYNGEERAKGNILERFSAQQFPDLHSELNLSSLELGDSALYFCASSGPDRAVQETQYFGPGTRLLVL.

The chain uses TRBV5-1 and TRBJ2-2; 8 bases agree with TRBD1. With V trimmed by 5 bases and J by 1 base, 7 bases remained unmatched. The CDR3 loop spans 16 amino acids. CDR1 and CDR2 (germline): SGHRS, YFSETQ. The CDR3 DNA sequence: TGCGCCAGCAGTTATCAAGGACAGGGGAACACCGGGGAGCTGTTTTTT. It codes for CASSYQGQGNTGELFF.

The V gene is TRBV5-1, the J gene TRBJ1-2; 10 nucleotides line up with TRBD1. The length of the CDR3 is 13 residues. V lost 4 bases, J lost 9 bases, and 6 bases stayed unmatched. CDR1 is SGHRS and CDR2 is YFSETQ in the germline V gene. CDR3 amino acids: CASSEGTGASYTF. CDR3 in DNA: TGCGCCAGCAGCGAAGGGACAGGGGCAAGCTACACCTTC.

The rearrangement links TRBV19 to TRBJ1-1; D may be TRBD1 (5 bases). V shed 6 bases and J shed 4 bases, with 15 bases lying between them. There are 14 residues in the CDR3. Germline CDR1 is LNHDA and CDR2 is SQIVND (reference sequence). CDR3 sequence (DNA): TGTGCCAGTAGCCCGGGGGGGGGAGCCACTGAAGCTTTCTTT. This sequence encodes CASSPGGGATEAFF.

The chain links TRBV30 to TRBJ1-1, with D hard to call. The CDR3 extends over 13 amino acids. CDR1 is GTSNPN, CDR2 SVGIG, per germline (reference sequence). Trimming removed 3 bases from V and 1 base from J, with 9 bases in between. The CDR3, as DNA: TGTGCCTGGAGCACCGGGGAGAACACTGAAGCTTTCTTT. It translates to CAWSTGENTEAFF.

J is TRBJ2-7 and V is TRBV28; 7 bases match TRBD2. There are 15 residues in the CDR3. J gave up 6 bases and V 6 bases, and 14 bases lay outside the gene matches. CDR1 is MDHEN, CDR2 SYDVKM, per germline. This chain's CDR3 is CASSLSAGEFTEQYF. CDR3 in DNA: TGTGCCAGCAGCTTAAGTGCGGGGGAGTTTACCGAGCAGTACTTC.

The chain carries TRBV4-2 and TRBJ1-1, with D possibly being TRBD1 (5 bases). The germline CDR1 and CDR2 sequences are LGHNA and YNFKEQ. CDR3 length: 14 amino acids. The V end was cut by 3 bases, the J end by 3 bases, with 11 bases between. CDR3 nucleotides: TGTGCCAGCAGCCAGCCGACAGTTGACACTGAAGCTTTCTTT. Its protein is CASSQPTVDTEAFF.

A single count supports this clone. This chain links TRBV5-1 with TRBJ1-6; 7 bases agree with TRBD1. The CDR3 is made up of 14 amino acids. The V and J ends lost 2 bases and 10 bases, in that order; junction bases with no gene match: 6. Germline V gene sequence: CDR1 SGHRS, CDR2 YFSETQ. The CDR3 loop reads CASSFGQARSPLHF. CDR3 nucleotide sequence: TGCGCCAGCAGCTTCGGACAGGCTCGATCACCCCTCCACTTT.

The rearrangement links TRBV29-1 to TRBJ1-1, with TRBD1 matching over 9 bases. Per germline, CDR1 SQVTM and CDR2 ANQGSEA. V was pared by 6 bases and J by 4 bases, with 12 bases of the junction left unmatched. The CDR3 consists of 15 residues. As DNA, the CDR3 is TGCAGCGTGGATACAGGGGGCGCATGGGGCACTGAAGCTTTCTTT. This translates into CSVDTGGAWGTEAFF.